The TCR beta chain under discussion was sequenced for a study of CXCR3-negative and CXCR3-positive naive CD8 T cells. Across the study: Collectively, the libraries yielded 140 million or so TRB reads in total, at about 1.5 +/- 0.3 million per library.

General study results and limits: Compared with CXCR3-negative naive cells, CXCR3-positive naive cells showed more hydrophobic TRB CDR3s.

CDR3 size: 15 residues. Germline CDR1 and CDR2: SEHNR and FQNEAQ (reference sequence). 5' RACE that incorporated UMI labels was used to prepare the TRB cDNA libraries. After re-calling the 5' RACE reads, TCRdb lists one entry per CDR3 protein, DNA absent. The sample holds roughly 110,000 distinct CDR3 sequences. Each CD8+ T cell subset was sorted in triplicate, 250,000 to 300,000 cells each. Definition of naive CD8+ T cells rested on a CD45RO-CCR7+CD27+CD95- profile. As regards this clonotype: Its target is not known.

The sample consisted of naive CXCR3+ CD8+ T cells from blood. The subset denotes: CD45RO-CCR7+CD27+CD95- naive CD8+ T cells expressing CXCR3 (TNR3+). The rearrangement links TRBV7-9 to TRBJ2-1; TCRdb's D call, TRBD2, is unchecked because there is no DNA. This sequence originates from a human donor in good health. Some clones in this sample may be carry-over from other donors' samples. CDR3 sequence: CASRLSLGTFHEQFF. Full variable domain (rest looked up from reference TRBV7-9 and TRBJ2-1): DTGVSQNPRHKITKRGQNVTFRCDPISEHNRLYWYRQTLGQGPEFLTYFQNEAQLEKSRLLSDRFSAERPKGSFSTLEIQRTEQGDSAMYLCASRLSLGTFHEQFFGPGTRLTVL.